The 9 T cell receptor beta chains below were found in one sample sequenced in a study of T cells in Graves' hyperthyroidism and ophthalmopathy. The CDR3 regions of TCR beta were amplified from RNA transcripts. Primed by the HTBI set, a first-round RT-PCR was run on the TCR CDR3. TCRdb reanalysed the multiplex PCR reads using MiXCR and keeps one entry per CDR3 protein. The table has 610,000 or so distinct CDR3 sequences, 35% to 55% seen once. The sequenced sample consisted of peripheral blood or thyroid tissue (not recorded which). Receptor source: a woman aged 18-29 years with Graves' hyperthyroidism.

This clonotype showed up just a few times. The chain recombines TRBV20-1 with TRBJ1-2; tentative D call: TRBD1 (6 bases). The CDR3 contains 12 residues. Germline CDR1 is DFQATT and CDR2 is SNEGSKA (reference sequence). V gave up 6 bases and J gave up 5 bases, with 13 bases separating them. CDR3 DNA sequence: TGCAGTGCAGTACGAGGGGGATATGGCTACACCTTC. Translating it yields CSAVRGGYGYTF.

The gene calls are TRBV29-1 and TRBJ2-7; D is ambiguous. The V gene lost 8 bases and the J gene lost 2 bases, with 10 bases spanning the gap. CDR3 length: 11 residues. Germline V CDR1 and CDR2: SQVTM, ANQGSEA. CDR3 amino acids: CSYGPTYEQYF. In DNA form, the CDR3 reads TGCAGCTACGGGCCGACCTACGAGCAGTACTTC.

Here the CDR3 reads CASSGGLAGGRGYTF. The CDR3 coding sequence is TGTGCCAGTAGTGGGGGACTAGCGGGAGGGCGGGGCTACACCTTC. V gene TRBV19 combines with J gene TRBJ1-2, with D tentatively TRBD1 (5 bases). The CDR3 has 15 residues. The ends were cut back, 5 bases at V and 8 bases at J, with 21 bases in the middle. The germline gives CDR1 LNHDA, CDR2 SQIVND (reference sequence).

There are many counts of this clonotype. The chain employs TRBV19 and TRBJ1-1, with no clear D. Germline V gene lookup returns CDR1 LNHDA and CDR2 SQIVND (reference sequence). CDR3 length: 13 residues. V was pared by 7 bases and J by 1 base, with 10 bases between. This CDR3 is CASTISRNTEAFF. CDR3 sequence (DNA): TGTGCCAGTACCATAAGCAGGAACACTGAAGCTTTCTTT.

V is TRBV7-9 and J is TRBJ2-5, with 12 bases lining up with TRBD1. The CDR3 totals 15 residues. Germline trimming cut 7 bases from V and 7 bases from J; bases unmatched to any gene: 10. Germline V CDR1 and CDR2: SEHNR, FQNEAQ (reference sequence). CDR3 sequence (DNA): TGTGCCAGCACCTCGGGACAGGGGGCCGGCGTGACCCAGTACTTC. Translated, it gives CASTSGQGAGVTQYF.

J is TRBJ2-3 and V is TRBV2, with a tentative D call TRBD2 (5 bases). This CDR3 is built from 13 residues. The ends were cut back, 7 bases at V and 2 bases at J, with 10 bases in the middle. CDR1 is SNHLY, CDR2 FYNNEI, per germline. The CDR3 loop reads CASKQRTTDTQYF. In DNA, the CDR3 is TGTGCCAGCAAACAGCGGACCACAGATACGCAGTATTTT.

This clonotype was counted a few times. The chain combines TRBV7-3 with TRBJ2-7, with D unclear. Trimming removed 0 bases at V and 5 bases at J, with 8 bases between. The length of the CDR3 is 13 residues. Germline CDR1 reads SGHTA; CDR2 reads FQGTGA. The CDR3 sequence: CASSLTGFDEQYF. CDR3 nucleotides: TGTGCCAGCAGCTTAACGGGATTCGACGAGCAGTACTTC.

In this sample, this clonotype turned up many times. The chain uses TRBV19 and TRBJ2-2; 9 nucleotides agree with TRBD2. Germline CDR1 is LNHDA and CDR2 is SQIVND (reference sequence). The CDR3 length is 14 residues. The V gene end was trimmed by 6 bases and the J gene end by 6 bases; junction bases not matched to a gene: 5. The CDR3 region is CASSLAGSSGELFF. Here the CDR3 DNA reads TGTGCCAGTAGCCTAGCGGGGTCTTCCGGGGAGCTGTTTTTT.

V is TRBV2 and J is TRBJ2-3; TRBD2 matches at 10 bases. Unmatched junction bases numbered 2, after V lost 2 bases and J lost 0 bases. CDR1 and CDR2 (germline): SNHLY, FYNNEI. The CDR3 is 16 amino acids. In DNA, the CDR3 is TGTGCCAGCAGTGAAACTAGCGGGATGAGCACAGATACGCAGTATTTT. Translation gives CASSETSGMSTDTQYF.